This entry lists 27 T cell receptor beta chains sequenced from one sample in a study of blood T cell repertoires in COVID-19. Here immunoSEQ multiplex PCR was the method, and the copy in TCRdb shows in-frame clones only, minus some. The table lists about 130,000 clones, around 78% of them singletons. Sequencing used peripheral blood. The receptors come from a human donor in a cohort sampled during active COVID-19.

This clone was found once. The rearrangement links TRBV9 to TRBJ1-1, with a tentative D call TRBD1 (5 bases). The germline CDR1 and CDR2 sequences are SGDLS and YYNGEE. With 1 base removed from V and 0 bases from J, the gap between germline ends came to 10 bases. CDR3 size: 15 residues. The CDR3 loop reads CASSVRGSLNTEAFF. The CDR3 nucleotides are TGTGCCAGCAGCGTACGGGGGTCCCTGAACACTGAAGCTTTCTTT.

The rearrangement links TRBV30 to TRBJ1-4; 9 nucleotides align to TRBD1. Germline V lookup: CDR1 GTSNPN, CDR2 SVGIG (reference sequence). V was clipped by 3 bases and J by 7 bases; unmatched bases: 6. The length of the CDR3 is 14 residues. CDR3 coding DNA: TGTGCCTGGAGCGAGGGACAGGGAGGTGAAAAACTGTTTTTT. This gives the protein CAWSEGQGGEKLFF.

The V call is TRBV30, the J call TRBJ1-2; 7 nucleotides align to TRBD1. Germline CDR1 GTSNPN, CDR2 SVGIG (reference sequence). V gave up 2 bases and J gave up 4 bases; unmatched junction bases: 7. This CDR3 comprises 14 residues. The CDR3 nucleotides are TGTGCCTGGAGTCCTCTGACAGGGTCCTATGGCTACACCTTC. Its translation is CAWSPLTGSYGYTF.

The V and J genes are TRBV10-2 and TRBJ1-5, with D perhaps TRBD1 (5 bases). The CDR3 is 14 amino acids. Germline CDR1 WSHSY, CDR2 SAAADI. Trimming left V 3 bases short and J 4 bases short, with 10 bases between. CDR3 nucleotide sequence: TGCGCCAGCAGTGAATGGGCAGGGAATCAGCCCCAGCATTTT. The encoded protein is CASSEWAGNQPQHF.

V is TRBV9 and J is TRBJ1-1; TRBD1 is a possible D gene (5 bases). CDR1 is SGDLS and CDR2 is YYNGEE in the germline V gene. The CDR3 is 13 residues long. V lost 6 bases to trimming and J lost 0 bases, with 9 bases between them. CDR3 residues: CASNAGLNTEAFF. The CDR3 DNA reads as TGTGCCAGCAACGCAGGGTTGAACACTGAAGCTTTCTTT.

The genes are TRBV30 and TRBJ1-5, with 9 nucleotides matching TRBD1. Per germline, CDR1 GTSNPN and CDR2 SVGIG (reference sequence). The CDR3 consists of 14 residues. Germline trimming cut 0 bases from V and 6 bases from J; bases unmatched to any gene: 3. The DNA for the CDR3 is TGTGCCTGGAGTGTCCGGACAGGGGCTCAGCCCCAGCATTTT. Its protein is CAWSVRTGAQPQHF.

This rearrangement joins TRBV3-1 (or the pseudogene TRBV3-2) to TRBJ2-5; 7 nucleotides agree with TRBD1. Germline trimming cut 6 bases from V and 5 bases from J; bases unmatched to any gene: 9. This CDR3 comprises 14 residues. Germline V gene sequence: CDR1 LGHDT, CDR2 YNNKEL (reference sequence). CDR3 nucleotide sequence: TGTGCCAGCAGTCTGACAGGGTTTAGGGAGACCCAGTACTTC. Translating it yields CASSLTGFRETQYF.

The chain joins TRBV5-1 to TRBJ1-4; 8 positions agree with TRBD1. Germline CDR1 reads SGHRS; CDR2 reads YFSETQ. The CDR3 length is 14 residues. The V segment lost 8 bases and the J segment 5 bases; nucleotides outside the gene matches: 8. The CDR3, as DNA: TGCGCCAGTTCTCCGGGACAGGAAAATGAAAAACTGTTTTTT. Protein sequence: CASSPGQENEKLFF.

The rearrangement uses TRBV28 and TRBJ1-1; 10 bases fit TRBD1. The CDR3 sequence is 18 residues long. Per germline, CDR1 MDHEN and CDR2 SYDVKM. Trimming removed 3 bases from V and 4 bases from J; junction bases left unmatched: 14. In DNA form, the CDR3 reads TGTGCCAGCAGTTTGCCCCCTCCCCCGACAGGGGGCGTCACTGAAGCTTTCTTT. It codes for CASSLPPPPTGGVTEAFF.

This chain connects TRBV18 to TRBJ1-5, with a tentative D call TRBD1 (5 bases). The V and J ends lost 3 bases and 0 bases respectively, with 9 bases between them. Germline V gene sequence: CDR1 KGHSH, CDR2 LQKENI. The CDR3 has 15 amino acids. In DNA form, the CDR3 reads TGTGCCAGCTCACCCCAGGGATATAGCAATCAGCCCCAGCATTTT. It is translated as CASSPQGYSNQPQHF.

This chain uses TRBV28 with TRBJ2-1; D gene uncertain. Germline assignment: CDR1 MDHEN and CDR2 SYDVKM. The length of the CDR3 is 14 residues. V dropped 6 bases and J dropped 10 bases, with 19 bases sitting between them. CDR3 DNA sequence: TGTGCCAGCAGCCTTCTCGGGTCAGCCGAGGAGCAGTTCTTC. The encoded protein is CASSLLGSAEEQFF. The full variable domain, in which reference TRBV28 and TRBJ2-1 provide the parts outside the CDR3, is DVKVTQSSRYLVKRTGEKVFLECVQDMDHENMFWYRQDPGLGLRLIYFSYDVKMKEKGDIPEGYSVSREKKERFSLILESASTNQTSMYLCASSLLGSAEEQFFGPGTRLTVL.

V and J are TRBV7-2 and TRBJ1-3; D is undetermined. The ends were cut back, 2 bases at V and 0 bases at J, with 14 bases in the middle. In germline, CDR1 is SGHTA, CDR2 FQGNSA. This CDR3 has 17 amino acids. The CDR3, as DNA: TGTGCCAGCAGCTTATCGGCCAGCGCTTACTCTGGAAACACCATATATTTT. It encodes CASSLSASAYSGNTIYF.

This CDR3 reads CASSLSGTGELFF. As DNA, the CDR3 is TGTGCCAGCAGTTTATCCGGCACCGGGGAGCTGTTTTTT. The chain carries TRBV28 and TRBJ2-2; D uncertain. CDR3 length: 13 residues. Trimming shortened V by 1 base and J by 4 bases, and 4 bases separated the two germline ends. Germline V gives CDR1 MDHEN, CDR2 SYDVKM.

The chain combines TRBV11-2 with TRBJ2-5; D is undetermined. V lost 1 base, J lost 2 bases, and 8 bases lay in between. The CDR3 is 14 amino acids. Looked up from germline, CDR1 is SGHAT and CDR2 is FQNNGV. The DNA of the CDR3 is TGTGCCAGCAGCTTAGGTCCGGTTCAAGAGACCCAGTACTTC. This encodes CASSLGPVQETQYF.

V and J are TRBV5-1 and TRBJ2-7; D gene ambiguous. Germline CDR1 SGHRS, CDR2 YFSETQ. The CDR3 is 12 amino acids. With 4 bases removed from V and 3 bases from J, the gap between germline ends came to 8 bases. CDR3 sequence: CASSTHSYEQYF. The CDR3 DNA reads TGCGCCAGCAGCACCCACAGCTACGAGCAGTACTTC.

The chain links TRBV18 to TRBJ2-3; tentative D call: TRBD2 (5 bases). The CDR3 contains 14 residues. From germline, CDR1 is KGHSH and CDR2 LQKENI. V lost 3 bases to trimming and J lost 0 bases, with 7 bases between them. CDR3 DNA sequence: TGTGCCAGCTCACCGGGAGTTAGCACAGATACGCAGTATTTT. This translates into CASSPGVSTDTQYF.

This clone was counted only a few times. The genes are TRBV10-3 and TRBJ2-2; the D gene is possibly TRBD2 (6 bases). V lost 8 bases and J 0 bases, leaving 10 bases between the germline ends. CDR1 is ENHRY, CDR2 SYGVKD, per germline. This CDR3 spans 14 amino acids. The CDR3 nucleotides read TGTGCCATCGGGCGGGGCGCGAACACCGGGGAGCTGTTTTTT. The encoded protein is CAIGRGANTGELFF.

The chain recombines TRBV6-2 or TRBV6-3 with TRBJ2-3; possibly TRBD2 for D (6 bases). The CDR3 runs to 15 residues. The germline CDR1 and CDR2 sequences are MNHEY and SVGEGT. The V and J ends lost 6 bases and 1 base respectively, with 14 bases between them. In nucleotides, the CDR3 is TGTGCCAGCAGCGGGAGTGGCGTGGGCACAGATACGCAGTATTTT. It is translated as CASSGSGVGTDTQYF.

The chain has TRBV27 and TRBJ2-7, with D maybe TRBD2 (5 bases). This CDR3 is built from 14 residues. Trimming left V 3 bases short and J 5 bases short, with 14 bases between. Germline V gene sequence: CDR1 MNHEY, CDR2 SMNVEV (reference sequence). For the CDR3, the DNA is TGTGCCAGCAGTTTCCTAGCAGGCCAAAACGAGCAGTACTTC. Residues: CASSFLAGQNEQYF.

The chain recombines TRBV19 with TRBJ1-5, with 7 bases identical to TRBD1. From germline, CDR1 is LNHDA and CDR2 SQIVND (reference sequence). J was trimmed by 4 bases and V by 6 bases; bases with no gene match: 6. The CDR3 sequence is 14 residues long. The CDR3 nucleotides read TGTGCCAGTAGCCGACAGGGTACTAATCAGCCCCAGCATTTT. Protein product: CASSRQGTNQPQHF.

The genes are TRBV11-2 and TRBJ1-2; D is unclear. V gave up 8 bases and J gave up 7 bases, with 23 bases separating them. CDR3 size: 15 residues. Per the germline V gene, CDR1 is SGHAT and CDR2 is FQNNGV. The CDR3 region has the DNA TGTGCCAGCGTCTCCCTCCCCGGGCCCCGGGGTGGCTACACCTTC. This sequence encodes CASVSLPGPRGGYTF.

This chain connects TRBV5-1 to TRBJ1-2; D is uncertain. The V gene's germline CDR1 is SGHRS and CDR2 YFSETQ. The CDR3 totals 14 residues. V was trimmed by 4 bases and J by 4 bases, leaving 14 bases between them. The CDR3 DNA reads TGCGCCAGCAGCACCGGTCCGGTGTTCTATGGCTACACCTTC. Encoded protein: CASSTGPVFYGYTF.

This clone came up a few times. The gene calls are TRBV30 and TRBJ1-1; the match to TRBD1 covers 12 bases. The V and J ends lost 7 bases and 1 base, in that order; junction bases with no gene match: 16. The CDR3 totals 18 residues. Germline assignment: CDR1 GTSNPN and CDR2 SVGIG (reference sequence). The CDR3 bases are TGTGCCTCAGTAAGTAGGGACAGGGGGCGCCCCGCGAACACTGAAGCTTTCTTT. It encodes CASVSRDRGRPANTEAFF.

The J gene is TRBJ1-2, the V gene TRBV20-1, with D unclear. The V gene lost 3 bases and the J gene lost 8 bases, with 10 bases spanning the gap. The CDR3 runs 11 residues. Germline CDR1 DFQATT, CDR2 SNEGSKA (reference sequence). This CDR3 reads CSASPGEGYTF. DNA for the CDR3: TGCAGTGCTAGTCCCGGGGAGGGCTACACCTTC.

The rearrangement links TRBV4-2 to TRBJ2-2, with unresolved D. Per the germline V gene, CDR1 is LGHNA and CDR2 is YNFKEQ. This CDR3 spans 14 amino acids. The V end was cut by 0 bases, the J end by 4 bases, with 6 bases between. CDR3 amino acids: CASSQEAPTGELFF. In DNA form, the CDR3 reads TGTGCCAGCAGCCAAGAAGCACCCACCGGGGAGCTGTTTTTT.

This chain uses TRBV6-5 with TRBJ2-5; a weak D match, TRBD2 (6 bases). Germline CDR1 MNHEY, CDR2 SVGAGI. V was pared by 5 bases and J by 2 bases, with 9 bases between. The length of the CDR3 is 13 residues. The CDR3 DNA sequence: TGTGCCAGCAGTCGGGGGAATCAAGAGACCCAGTACTTC. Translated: CASSRGNQETQYF.

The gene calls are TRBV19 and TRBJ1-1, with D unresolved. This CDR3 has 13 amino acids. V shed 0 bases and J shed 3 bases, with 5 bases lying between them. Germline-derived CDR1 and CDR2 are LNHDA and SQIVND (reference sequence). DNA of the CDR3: TGTGCCAGTAGTATAGATAGAGACACTGAAGCTTTCTTT. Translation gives CASSIDRDTEAFF.